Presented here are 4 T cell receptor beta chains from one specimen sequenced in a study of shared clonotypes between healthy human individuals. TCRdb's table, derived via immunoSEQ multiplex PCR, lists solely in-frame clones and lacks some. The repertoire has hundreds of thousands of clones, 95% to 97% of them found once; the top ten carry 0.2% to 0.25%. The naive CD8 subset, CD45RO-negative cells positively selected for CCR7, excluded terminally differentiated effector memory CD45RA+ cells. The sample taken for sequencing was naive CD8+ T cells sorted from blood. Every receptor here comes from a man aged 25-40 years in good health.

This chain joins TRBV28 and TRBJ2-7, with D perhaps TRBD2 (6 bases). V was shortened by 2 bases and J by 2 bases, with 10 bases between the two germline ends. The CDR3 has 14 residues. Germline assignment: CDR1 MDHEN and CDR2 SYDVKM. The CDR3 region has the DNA TGTGCCAGCAGTTTAGCGGCGGGAACCTACGAGCAGTACTTC. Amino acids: CASSLAAGTYEQYF.

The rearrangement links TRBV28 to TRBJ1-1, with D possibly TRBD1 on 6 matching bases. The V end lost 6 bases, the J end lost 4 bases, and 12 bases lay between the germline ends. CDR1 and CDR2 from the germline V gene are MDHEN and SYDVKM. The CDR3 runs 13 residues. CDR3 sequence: CASSFRGGTEAFF. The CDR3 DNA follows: TGTGCCAGCAGCTTTCGAGGGGGCACTGAAGCTTTCTTT.

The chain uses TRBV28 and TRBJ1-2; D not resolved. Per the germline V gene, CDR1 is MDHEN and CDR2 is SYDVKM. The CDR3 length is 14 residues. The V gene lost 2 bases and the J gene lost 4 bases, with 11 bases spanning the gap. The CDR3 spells CASSLKAGSYGYTF. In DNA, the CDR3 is TGTGCCAGCAGTTTAAAGGCGGGTAGCTATGGCTACACCTTC.

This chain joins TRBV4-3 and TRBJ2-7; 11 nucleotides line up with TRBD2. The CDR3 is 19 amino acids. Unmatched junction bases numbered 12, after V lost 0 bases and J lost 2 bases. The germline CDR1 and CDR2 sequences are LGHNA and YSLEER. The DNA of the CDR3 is TGCGCCAGCAGCCAAGATATCACAGCGTATAGCGGGAGGGCCTACGAGCAGTACTTC. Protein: CASSQDITAYSGRAYEQYF.